These T cell receptor beta chains were read from a single sample in a study of blood T cell repertoires in COVID-19. The data were produced by immunoSEQ multiplex PCR, yet TCRdb's version contains in-frame clones alone and is incomplete. In the table there are around 140,000 clones, 70% to 90% of which are singletons. Material: peripheral blood. These receptor sequences come from a human donor with acute or convalescent COVID-19. The donor label of this sample is uncertain. CDR3s include the opening cysteine and the closing phenylalanine or tryptophan. The D gene is left open where the match is weak. Only part of the rows carry a size: once, few, many, or a class if the clone is expanded.

V,J,size,D,CDR3,DNA
TRBV7-6,TRBJ1-1,NA,NA,CASSLMTGGPSSTEAFF,TGTGCCAGCAGCTTAATGACGGGGGGGCCCTCGAGCACTGAAGCTTTCTTT
TRBV6-2/TRBV6-3,TRBJ2-2,once,TRBD2,CASSRGGANTGELFF,TGTGCCAGCAGCCGCGGGGGGGCGAACACCGGGGAGCTGTTTTTT
TRBV19,TRBJ1-1,NA,TRBD1,CASSGWRTGGLNTEAFF,TGTGCCAGTAGTGGTTGGAGGACAGGGGGTTTGAACACTGAAGCTTTCTTT
TRBV27,TRBJ2-1,NA,TRBD2,CASSHWTSGGPNEQFF,TGTGCCAGCAGCCACTGGACTAGCGGGGGACCTAATGAGCAGTTCTTC
TRBV19,TRBJ1-3,NA,NA,CASIPLGGSGNTIYF,TGTGCCAGTATCCCCCTCGGTGGCTCTGGAAACACCATATATTTT
TRBV4-2,TRBJ2-3,NA,NA,CASSQAREGADTQYF,TGTGCCAGCAGCCAAGCTAGAGAGGGAGCAGATACGCAGTATTTT
TRBV19,TRBJ1-4,NA,TRBD1,CASSLTGRSEKLFF,TGTGCCAGTAGTCTGACAGGGCGCAGTGAAAAACTGTTTTTT
TRBV24-1,TRBJ1-4,NA,TRBD1,CATSERQGVEVNNEKLFF,TGTGCCACCAGTGAAAGACAGGGTGTGGAGGTTAATAATGAAAAACTGTTTTTT
TRBV5-1,TRBJ2-7,NA,TRBD1,CASSSGQGARSYEQYF,TGCGCCAGCAGCTCCGGACAGGGGGCGAGGTCCTACGAGCAGTACTTC
TRBV7-9,TRBJ2-5,NA,NA,CASSLIRETQYF,TGTGCCAGCAGCTTAATCCGGGAGACCCAGTACTTC
TRBV7-6,TRBJ1-1,NA,NA,CASSLQRDLLQPPGEENTEAFF,TGTGCCAGCAGCTTACAAAGGGACCTACTGCAACCCCCTGGGGAGGAGAACACTGAAGCTTTCTTT
TRBV18,TRBJ1-3,NA,NA,CASSPQGGNTIYF,TGTGCCAGCTCACCACAGGGGGGAAACACCATATATTTT
TRBV6-2/TRBV6-3,TRBJ2-5,NA,TRBD2,CASSFSGGDQETQYF,TGTGCCAGCAGCTTTAGCGGGGGGGACCAAGAGACCCAGTACTTC
TRBV5-4,TRBJ2-4,NA,TRBD1,CASSLDPGGANIQYF,TGTGCCAGCAGCTTGGATCCAGGGGGAGCGAACATTCAGTACTTC
TRBV6-5,TRBJ2-3,NA,NA,CASAASTDTQYF,TGTGCCAGCGCGGCTAGCACAGATACGCAGTATTTT
TRBV3-1/TRBV3-2,TRBJ2-3,NA,TRBD1,CASSRPTGAPLTADTQYF,TGTGCCAGCAGCCGCCCGACAGGGGCCCCTCTTACCGCAGATACGCAGTATTTT
TRBV7-2,TRBJ1-3,NA,NA,CASSLAISSGLEGNTIYF,TGTGCCAGCAGCTTAGCGATATCGTCAGGGTTGGAAGGAAACACCATATATTTT
TRBV10-3,TRBJ1-2,NA,NA,CAISESDGYGYTF,TGTGCCATCAGTGAAAGCGACGGTTATGGCTACACCTTC
TRBV5-1,TRBJ1-3,few,NA,CASSPQGLAGNTIYF,TGCGCCAGCAGCCCACAGGGTCTTGCTGGAAACACCATATATTTT
TRBV27,TRBJ1-2,NA,TRBD1,CASSMAGTGGYGYTF,TGTGCCAGCAGTATGGCCGGGACAGGTGGTTATGGCTACACCTTC
TRBV19,TRBJ1-5,NA,NA,CASRGTGGFHSNQPQHF,TGTGCCAGTAGGGGAACCGGGGGTTTCCATAGCAATCAGCCCCAGCATTTT
TRBV3-1/TRBV3-2,TRBJ2-3,NA,TRBD2,CASAPGQTSGGEHTQYF,TGTGCCAGCGCTCCTGGGCAGACTAGCGGGGGGGAACATACGCAGTATTTT
TRBV18,TRBJ1-1,NA,NA,CASSRTPQGLNTEAFF,TGTGCCAGCTCCCGCACCCCACAGGGACTAAACACTGAAGCTTTCTTT